The 18 T cell receptor beta chains listed next were all sequenced from one sample in a study of cytomegalovirus exposure and HLA in healthy donors. The PCR employed 60 Vbeta primers together with 13 Jbeta primers. Data came from immunoSEQ multiplex PCR; TCRdb stores just in-frame clones and leaves some out. The data hold some 57,000 clones, with around 92% observed a single time. Sequencing input: PBMCs. The receptors come from a man aged 25 to 40 in good health and CMV-seropositive.

The V and J genes are TRBV28 and TRBJ1-3, with D tentatively TRBD1 (5 bases). Trimming took 6 bases from V and 4 from J, leaving 16 bases between them. This CDR3 is 15 amino acids long. In germline, CDR1 is MDHEN, CDR2 SYDVKM. The CDR3 is CASSYGGSAGNTIYF. Written as DNA, the CDR3 is TGTGCCAGCAGCTACGGGGGGTCAGCGGGAAACACCATATATTTT.

J is TRBJ1-3 and V is TRBV19; D remains ambiguous. The V end was cut by 4 bases, the J end by 3 bases, with 10 bases between. Germline V gene data show CDR1 as LNHDA and CDR2 as SQIVND (reference sequence). The CDR3 runs 14 residues. The CDR3 nucleotides read TGTGCCAGTAGTACCGTCGGGTTTGGAAACACCATATATTTT. Translation gives CASSTVGFGNTIYF.

V gene TRBV5-1 combines with J gene TRBJ2-3, with D possibly TRBD1 on 6 matching bases. V lost 0 bases and J lost 5, with 10 bases in between. This CDR3 is 14 amino acids long. Germline CDR1 reads SGHRS; CDR2 reads YFSETQ. DNA for the CDR3: TGCGCCAGCAGCTTGGACAGGGAAGGAGATACGCAGTATTTT. Encoded protein: CASSLDREGDTQYF.

The V gene is TRBV28, the J gene TRBJ1-5; 9 nucleotides agree with TRBD1. The CDR3 loop spans 17 amino acids. Germline V gene sequence: CDR1 MDHEN, CDR2 SYDVKM. The V and J ends lost 6 bases and 4 bases, in that order; junction bases with no gene match: 13. For the CDR3, the DNA is TGTGCCAGCAGGTCTTCCGGGACAGGGAGCGGAAATCAGCCCCAGCATTTT. Translation: CASRSSGTGSGNQPQHF.

The chain combines TRBV6-1 with TRBJ1-1; 7 nucleotides agree with TRBD1. This CDR3 is 11 amino acids long. CDR1 is MNHNS, CDR2 SASEGT, per germline. V was clipped by 6 bases and J by 7 bases; unmatched bases: 2. The CDR3, as DNA: TGTGCCAGCAGGGCAGGGGGTGAAGCTTTCTTT. Amino acids: CASRAGGEAFF.

The chain is built from TRBV7-3 and TRBJ1-2; D gene uncertain. Trimming pared 5 bases from V and 4 bases from J, leaving 17 bases between. Germline lookup yields CDR1 SGHTA and CDR2 FQGTGA. The CDR3 is 15 amino acids. The CDR3 coding sequence is TGTGCCAGCAGCCCGCGGCCCTCGGAGGGCTATGGCTACACCTTC. It specifies CASSPRPSEGYGYTF.

The chain recombines TRBV25-1 with TRBJ2-7; 8 bases are shared with TRBD2. Germline trimming cut 3 bases from V and 0 bases from J; bases unmatched to any gene: 1. The V gene's germline CDR1 is MGHDK and CDR2 SYGVNS. The CDR3 spans 14 residues. Written as DNA, the CDR3 is TGTGCCAGCAGTGAGAGCGGGAGCTCCTACGAGCAGTACTTC. Protein product: CASSESGSSYEQYF.

This chain connects TRBV2 to TRBJ2-4; 7 positions match TRBD1. The CDR3 consists of 13 residues. In germline, CDR1 is SNHLY, CDR2 FYNNEI. V lost 6 bases to trimming and J lost 7 bases; unmatched junction nucleotides: 6. This chain's CDR3 is CASRTGVSNIQYF. The CDR3 nucleotides read TGTGCCAGCAGAACAGGGGTCTCGAACATTCAGTACTTC.

This clone was detected only once. J is TRBJ2-1 and V is TRBV4-1, with 15 bases fitting TRBD2. CDR1 and CDR2 (germline): MGHRA, YSYEKL. Trimming at V came to 4 bases and at J to 8 bases, leaving 3 bases not matched to a gene. This CDR3 has 15 residues. DNA of the CDR3: TGCGCCAGCAGCCTCGGACTAGCGGGAGGGGATGAGCAGTTCTTC. This encodes CASSLGLAGGDEQFF.

This clone came up once. The J gene is TRBJ1-3, the V gene TRBV9; D ambiguous. The V end was cut by 4 bases, the J end by 0 bases, with 20 bases between. Germline CDR1 and CDR2: SGDLS and YYNGEE. The CDR3 spans 18 residues. The CDR3 protein is CASSPRGGQTGSGNTIYF. DNA for the CDR3: TGTGCCAGCAGCCCCCGAGGAGGGCAGACCGGCTCTGGAAACACCATATATTTT.

The chain couples TRBV27 to TRBJ2-3, with D possibly matching TRBD2 (5 bases). The ends were cut back, 4 bases at V and 2 bases at J, with 10 bases in the middle. There are 14 residues in the CDR3. CDR1 MNHEY and CDR2 SMNVEV come from the germline V gene (reference sequence). The CDR3 DNA is TGTGCCAGCAGTTACGGGATCCTCACAGATACGCAGTATTTT. Translation: CASSYGILTDTQYF.

The rearrangement joins TRBV6-5 to TRBJ1-3; 7 nucleotides agree with TRBD1. There are 15 residues in the CDR3. Looked up from germline, CDR1 is MNHEY and CDR2 is SVGAGI. J lost 2 bases, V lost 5 bases, and 6 bases had no gene match. The CDR3 loop reads CASSRGQAAGNTIYF. In DNA, the CDR3 is TGTGCCAGCAGTCGAGGACAGGCAGCTGGAAACACCATATATTTT.

The V and J genes are TRBV19 and TRBJ1-5; no clear D gene. V was clipped by 3 bases and J by 2 bases, with 11 bases between them. This CDR3 has 15 amino acids. The V gene's germline CDR1 is LNHDA and CDR2 SQIVND (reference sequence). CDR3 sequence (DNA): TGTGCCAGTAGTATGATCGCGGGAGGCAATCAGCCCCAGCATTTT. It encodes CASSMIAGGNQPQHF.

The rearrangement links TRBV7-6 to TRBJ2-5; 12 bases agree with TRBD2. V was clipped by 2 bases and J by 5 bases; unmatched bases: 18. The CDR3 contains 20 residues. Germline loops: CDR1 SGHVS, CDR2 FNYEAQ. CDR3 region: CASSLSGRTSGKGRRETQYF. In DNA form, the CDR3 reads TGTGCCAGCAGCTTATCTGGGAGGACTAGCGGGAAGGGGAGGAGGGAGACCCAGTACTTC.

This chain connects TRBV5-1 to TRBJ2-3; 12 nucleotides line up with TRBD2. After removal of 0 bases from V and 1 base from J, the junction contained 6 bases not matched to a gene. The CDR3 totals 18 residues. Germline values: CDR1 SGHRS, CDR2 YFSETQ. The CDR3 is CASSLELAGGLGTDTQYF. In DNA, the CDR3 is TGCGCCAGCAGCTTGGAACTAGCGGGAGGACTGGGCACAGATACGCAGTATTTT.

The chain combines TRBV25-1 with TRBJ2-7; TRBD2 agrees at 7 bases. Germline V gives CDR1 MGHDK, CDR2 SYGVNS. The CDR3 sequence is 14 residues long. V lost 3 bases and J lost 5; bases outside the gene matches: 7. For the CDR3, the DNA is TGTGCCAGCAGTGAGGGGGGGGGTAAAAACGAGCAGTACTTC. This gives the protein CASSEGGGKNEQYF.

This clone was detected only a few times. The V and J genes are TRBV27 and TRBJ1-2, with D uncertain. With 3 bases removed from V and 1 base from J, the gap between germline ends came to 6 bases. In germline, CDR1 is MNHEY, CDR2 SMNVEV (reference sequence). There are 13 residues in the CDR3. In DNA form, the CDR3 reads TGTGCCAGCAGTTTCTCCTTTAACTATGGCTACACCTTC. It codes for CASSFSFNYGYTF.

J is TRBJ1-3 and V is TRBV19; TRBD1 aligns across 8 bases. Germline V lookup: CDR1 LNHDA, CDR2 SQIVND (reference sequence). J was trimmed by 4 bases and V by 4 bases; bases with no gene match: 6. The CDR3 sequence is 15 residues long. The CDR3 loop reads CASSTDRGPGNTIYF. Here the CDR3 DNA reads TGTGCCAGTAGTACCGACAGGGGACCCGGAAACACCATATATTTT.